This T cell receptor beta chain appears in the sequencing data of a study of technical replicates of blood from a few donors. The assay was immunoSEQ multiplex PCR, and TCRdb's table has in-frame clones only and misses some. This table holds tens of thousands of clones, 94% found once. CDR1 is DFQATT, CDR2 SNEGSKA, per germline (reference sequence). V lost 6 bases to trimming and J lost 2 bases, with 7 bases between them. This CDR3 is 11 amino acids long. The rearrangement joins TRBV20-1 to TRBJ2-5, with unresolved D. Sequenced material: T cells isolated from PBMCs. The receptor's source is a human donor in good health. DNA for the CDR3: TGCAGTGCCGAGCTACAAGAGACCCAGTACTTC. This encodes CSAELQETQYF.